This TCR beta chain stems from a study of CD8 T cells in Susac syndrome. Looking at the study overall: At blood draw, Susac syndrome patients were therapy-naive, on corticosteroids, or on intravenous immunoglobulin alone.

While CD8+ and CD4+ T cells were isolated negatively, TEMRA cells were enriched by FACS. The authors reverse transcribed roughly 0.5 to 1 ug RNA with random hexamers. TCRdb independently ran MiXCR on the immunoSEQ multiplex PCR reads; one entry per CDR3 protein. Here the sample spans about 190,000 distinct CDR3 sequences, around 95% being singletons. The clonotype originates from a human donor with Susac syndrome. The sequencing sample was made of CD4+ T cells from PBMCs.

The CDR3 is CASSLGTAGVKLFF. The CDR3 nucleotides read TGTGCCAGCAGCTTAGGGACGGCAGGCGTAAAACTGTTTTTT. The V call is TRBV7-8, the J call TRBJ1-4; D remains ambiguous. V gave up 1 base and J gave up 10 bases, with 13 bases separating them. This CDR3 is 14 amino acids long. The V gene's germline CDR1 is SGHVS and CDR2 FQNEAQ.